This T cell receptor (beta chain) was retrieved from a study of shared clonotypes between healthy human individuals. The sorted-subset replicate PCRs were given roughly 200 ng DNA, which is approximately 30,000 T cell genomes. The table came from immunoSEQ multiplex PCR; TCRdb's copy has only in-frame clones and leaves some out. The sample has about 2 million clones, approximately 95% seen once. In the case of this clone: Its antigen remains unknown.

General study results and limits: When compared with the clonotypes that were shared by all four sorted-subset donors, the non-shared clonotypes turned out to have lower generation probabilities. Between four donors, naive CD4 clonotypes were shared at a level of about 5%. The study generally estimated greater richness for naive than memory subsets.

The sequenced sample consisted of naive CD4+ T cells sorted from blood. Subset defined: CD45RA+ positively selected. The source is a man younger than 35 in good health.

CDR3 amino acids: CASSLEGTGMKTQYF. The DNA of the CDR3 is TGCGCCAGCAGCTTGGAAGGGACAGGGATGAAGACCCAGTACTTC. J is TRBJ2-5 and V is TRBV5-1, with 9 bases identical to TRBD1. CDR3 length: 15 amino acids. With V trimmed by 0 bases and J by 6 bases, 6 bases remained unmatched. CDR1 and CDR2 (germline): SGHRS, YFSETQ.